Sequencing of this TCR beta chain was carried out in a study of human T cells and chemical hapten exposure. The wider study: Throughout a study of approximately 25 weeks, patients underwent weekly scalp administration of diphenylcyclopropenone doses.

This clonotype was counted at least ten times. The CDR3 extends over 15 amino acids. V lost 0 bases and J 0 bases, leaving 9 bases between the germline ends. Germline CDR1 and CDR2: SGHAT and FQNNGV. Regarding time point: pre-sensitization, week 0. Treatment denoted: therapeutic diphenylcyclopropenone sensitization with weekly scalp DPC. Extraction of total RNA was performed on unfractionated whole blood. TCRdb reprocessed the RACE reads via MiXCR and lists one record per CDR3 protein. This table holds 40,000 or so distinct CDR3 sequences, 10% to 13% found once. Sequenced material: whole blood, taken in connection with sensitization to the hapten diphenylcyclopropenone (DPC). The chain couples TRBV11-2 to TRBJ2-7; D is unresolved. This sequence originates from a man under 40 with alopecia areata. Some clones in this sample may be carry-over from other donors' samples. The CDR3 spells CASSLDPTGSYEQYV. CDR3 nucleotides: TGTGCCAGCAGCTTAGACCCTACCGGCTCCTACGAGCAGTACGTC.